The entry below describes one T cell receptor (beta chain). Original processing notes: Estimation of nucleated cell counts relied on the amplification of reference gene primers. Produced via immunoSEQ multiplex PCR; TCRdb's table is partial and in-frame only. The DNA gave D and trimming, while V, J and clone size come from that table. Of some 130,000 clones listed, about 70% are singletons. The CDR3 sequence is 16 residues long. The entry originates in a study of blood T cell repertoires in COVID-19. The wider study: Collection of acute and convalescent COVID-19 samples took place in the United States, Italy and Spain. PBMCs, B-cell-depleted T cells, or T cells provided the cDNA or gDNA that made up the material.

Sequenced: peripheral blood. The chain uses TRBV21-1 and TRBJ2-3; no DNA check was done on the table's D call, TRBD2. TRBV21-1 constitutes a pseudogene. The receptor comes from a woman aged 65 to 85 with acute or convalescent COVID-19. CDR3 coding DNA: TGTGCCAGCAGCAAAGCAACTAGCGACTTAAAAGATACGCAGTATTTT. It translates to CASSKATSDLKDTQYF.